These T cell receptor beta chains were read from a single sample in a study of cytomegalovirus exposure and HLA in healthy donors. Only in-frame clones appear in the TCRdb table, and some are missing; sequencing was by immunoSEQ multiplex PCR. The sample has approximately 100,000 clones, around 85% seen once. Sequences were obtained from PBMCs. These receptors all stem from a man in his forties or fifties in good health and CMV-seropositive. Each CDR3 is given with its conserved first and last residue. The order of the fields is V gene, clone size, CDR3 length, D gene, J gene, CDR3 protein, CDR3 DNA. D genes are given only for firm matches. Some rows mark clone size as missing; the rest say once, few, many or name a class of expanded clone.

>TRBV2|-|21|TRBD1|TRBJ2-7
CASSNHPDRGLLAGLFYEQYF
TGTGCCAGCAGCAACCACCCGGACAGGGGGCTTCTAGCGGGCCTCTTCTACGAGCAGTACTTC
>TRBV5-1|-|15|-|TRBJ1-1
CASSLGQGTGTEAFF
TGCGCCAGCAGCTTGGGTCAGGGGACGGGCACTGAAGCTTTCTTT
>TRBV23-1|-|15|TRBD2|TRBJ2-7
CASSQRGGESYEQYF
TGCGCCAGCAGTCAACGGGGGGGAGAGTCCTACGAGCAGTACTTC
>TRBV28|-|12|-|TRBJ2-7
CASSSSSYEQYF
TGTGCCAGCAGTTCGAGCTCCTACGAGCAGTACTTC
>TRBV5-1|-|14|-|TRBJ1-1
CASSLGGVNTEAFF
TGCGCCAGCAGCTTGGGCGGAGTGAACACTGAAGCTTTCTTT
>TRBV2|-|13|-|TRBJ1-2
CASRNPDKDGYTF
TGTGCCAGCAGGAATCCAGACAAGGATGGCTACACCTTC
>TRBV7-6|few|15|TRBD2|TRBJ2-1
CASSNVAGGTDEQFF
TGTGCCAGCAGCAACGTAGCGGGGGGGACCGATGAGCAGTTCTTC
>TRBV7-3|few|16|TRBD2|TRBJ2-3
CASSPRGGGAPDTQYF
TGTGCCAGCAGCCCAAGGGGCGGGGGGGCACCAGATACGCAGTATTTT
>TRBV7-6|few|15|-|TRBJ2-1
CASSLDGSKGNEQFF
TGTGCCAGCAGCTTAGACGGGTCCAAGGGGAATGAGCAGTTCTTC
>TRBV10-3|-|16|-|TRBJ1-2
CASSEAPGWAGSDYTF
TGTGCCAGCAGTGAAGCCCCGGGATGGGCAGGCTCCGACTACACCTTC
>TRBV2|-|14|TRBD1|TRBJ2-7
CASSPEQGVYEQYF
TGTGCCAGCAGTCCCGAACAGGGGGTGTACGAGCAGTACTTC
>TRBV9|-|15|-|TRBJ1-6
CASSGYGQNNSPLHF
TGTGCCAGCAGCGGGTACGGACAGAATAATTCACCCCTCCACTTT
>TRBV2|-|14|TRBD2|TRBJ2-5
CASISGGLEETQYF
TGTGCCAGCATTAGCGGGGGGCTCGAAGAGACCCAGTACTTC
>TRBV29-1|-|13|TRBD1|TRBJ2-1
CSVTGESYNEQFF
TGCAGCGTCACAGGGGAATCCTACAATGAGCAGTTCTTC
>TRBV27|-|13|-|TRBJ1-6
CASSSLYNSPLHF
TGTGCCAGCAGTTCTCTTTATAATTCACCCCTCCACTTT
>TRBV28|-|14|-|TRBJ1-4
CASSTGGTNEKLFF
TGTGCCAGCAGCACCGGGGGAACTAATGAAAAACTGTTTTTT
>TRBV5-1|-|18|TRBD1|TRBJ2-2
CASSFRDRGVANTGELFF
TGCGCCAGCAGCTTCCGGGACAGGGGGGTTGCGAACACCGGGGAGCTGTTTTTT
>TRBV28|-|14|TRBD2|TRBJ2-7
CASRSIAGKVEQYF
TGTGCCAGCAGGTCGATAGCGGGAAAGGTCGAGCAGTACTTC
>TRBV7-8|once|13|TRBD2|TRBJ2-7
CASSLGTSGEQYF
TGTGCCAGCAGCCTGGGGACTAGCGGAGAGCAGTACTTC
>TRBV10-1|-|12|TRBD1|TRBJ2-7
CASRSPGGEQYF
TGCGCCAGCAGGTCCCCAGGGGGCGAGCAGTACTTC
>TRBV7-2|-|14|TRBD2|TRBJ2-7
CASSLRGASYEQYF
TGTGCCAGCAGCTTGCGGGGGGCCTCCTACGAGCAGTACTTC
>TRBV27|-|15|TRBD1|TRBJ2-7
CASAVTGTGPYEQYF
TGTGCCAGCGCCGTGACCGGGACAGGGCCCTACGAGCAGTACTTC
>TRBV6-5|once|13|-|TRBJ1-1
CASSYYPVAEAFF
TGTGCCAGCAGTTACTACCCAGTAGCCGAAGCTTTCTTT
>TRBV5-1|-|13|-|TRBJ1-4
CASSGTLGEKLFF
TGCGCCAGCAGCGGGACACTAGGCGAAAAACTGTTTTTT
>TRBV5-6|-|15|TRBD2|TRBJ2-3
CASSTNRGTSGIAYF
TGTGCCAGCAGCACAAACAGGGGTACTAGCGGGATCGCGTATTTT
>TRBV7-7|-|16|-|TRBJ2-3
CASSLEGPGTGVVQYF
TGTGCTAGCAGCTTAGAAGGTCCTGGGACTGGGGTAGTGCAGTATTTT
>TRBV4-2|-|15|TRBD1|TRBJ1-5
CASSQWDSENQPQHF
TGTGCCAGCAGCCAGTGGGACAGCGAGAATCAGCCCCAGCATTTT
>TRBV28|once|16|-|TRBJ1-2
CASRTPNTGANYGYTF
TGTGCCAGCAGGACCCCAAATACAGGCGCTAACTATGGCTACACCTTC
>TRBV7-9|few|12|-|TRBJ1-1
CASSLSKAEAFF
TGTGCCAGCAGCCTGAGTAAAGCTGAAGCTTTCTTT
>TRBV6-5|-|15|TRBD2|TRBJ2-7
CASSDSGTSGREQYF
TGTGCCAGCAGTGACTCCGGGACTAGCGGGAGGGAGCAGTACTTC
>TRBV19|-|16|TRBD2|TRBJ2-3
CASSGRLAGGSDTQYF
TGTGCCAGTAGTGGGAGACTAGCGGGAGGGTCGGATACGCAGTATTTT
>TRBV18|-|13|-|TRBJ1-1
CASSQVLNTEAFF
TGTGCCAGCTCGCAGGTTTTGAACACTGAAGCTTTCTTT
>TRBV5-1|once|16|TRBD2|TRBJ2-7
CASSLDAGGIPYEQYF
TGCGCCAGCAGCTTGGACGCGGGAGGAATCCCCTACGAGCAGTACTTC
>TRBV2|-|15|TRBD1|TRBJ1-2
CAIRTGGSVGYGYTF
TGTGCCATCAGGACAGGGGGCTCGGTCGGCTATGGCTACACCTTC
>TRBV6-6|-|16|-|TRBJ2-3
CASTPRRARKTDTQYF
TGTGCCAGCACCCCCAGGAGGGCCAGGAAGACAGATACGCAGTATTTT
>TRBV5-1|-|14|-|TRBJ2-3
CASSVQGFSDTQYF
TGCGCCAGCAGCGTACAGGGTTTTTCAGATACGCAGTATTTT
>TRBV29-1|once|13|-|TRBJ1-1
CSIAAAANTEAFF
TGCAGCATCGCAGCGGCAGCGAACACTGAAGCTTTCTTT